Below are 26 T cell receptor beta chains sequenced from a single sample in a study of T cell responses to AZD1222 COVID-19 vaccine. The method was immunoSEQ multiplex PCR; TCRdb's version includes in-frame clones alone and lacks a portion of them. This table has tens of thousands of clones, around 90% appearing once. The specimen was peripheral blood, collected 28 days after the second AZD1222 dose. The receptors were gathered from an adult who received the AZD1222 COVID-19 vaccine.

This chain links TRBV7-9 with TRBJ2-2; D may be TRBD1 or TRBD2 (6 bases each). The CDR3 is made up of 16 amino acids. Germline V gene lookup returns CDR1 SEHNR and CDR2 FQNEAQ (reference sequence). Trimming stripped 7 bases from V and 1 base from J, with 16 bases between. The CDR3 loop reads CASTPTGGKNTGELFF. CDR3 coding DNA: TGTGCCAGCACCCCGACAGGCGGGAAGAACACCGGGGAGCTGTTTTTT.

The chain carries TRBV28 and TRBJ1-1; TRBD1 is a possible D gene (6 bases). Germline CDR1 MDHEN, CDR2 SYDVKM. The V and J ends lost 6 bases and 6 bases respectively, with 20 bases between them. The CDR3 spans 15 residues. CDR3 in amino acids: CASRPPWGAGPEAFF. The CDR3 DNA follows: TGTGCCAGCAGACCCCCGTGGGGGGCCGGGCCTGAAGCTTTCTTT.

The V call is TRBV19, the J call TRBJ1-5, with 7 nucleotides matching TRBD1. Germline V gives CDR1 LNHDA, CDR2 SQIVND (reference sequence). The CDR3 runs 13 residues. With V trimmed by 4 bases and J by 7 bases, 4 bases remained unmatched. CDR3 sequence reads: CASSTHRGQPQHF. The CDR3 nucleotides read TGTGCCAGTAGTACACACAGGGGACAGCCCCAGCATTTT. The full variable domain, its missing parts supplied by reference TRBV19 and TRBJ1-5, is DGGITQSPKYLFRKEGQNVTLSCEQNLNHDAMYWYRQDPGQGLRLIYYSQIVNDFQKGDIAEGYSVSREKKESFPLTVTSAQKNPTAFYLCASSTHRGQPQHFGDGTRLSIL.

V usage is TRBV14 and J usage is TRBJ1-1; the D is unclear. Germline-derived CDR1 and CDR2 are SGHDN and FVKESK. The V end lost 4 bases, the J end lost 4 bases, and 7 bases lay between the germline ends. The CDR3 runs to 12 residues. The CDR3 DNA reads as TGTGCCAGCAGCCGCTGGGTCACTGAAGCTTTCTTT. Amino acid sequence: CASSRWVTEAFF.

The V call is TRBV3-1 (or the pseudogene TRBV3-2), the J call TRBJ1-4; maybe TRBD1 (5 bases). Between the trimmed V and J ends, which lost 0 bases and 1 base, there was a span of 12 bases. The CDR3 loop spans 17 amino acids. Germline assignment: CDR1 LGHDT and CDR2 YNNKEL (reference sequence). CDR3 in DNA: TGTGCCAGCAGCCAAGATAAAGCGGGGCTAACTAATGAAAAACTGTTTTTT. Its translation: CASSQDKAGLTNEKLFF.

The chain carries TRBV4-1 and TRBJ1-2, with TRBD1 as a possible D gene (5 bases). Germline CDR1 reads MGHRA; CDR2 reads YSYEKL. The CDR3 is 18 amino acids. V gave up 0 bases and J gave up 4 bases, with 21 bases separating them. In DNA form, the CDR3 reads TGCGCCAGCAGCCAAGATCGGGCCTCGAGCAGGGTAGGCTATGGCTACACCTTC. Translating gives CASSQDRASSRVGYGYTF.

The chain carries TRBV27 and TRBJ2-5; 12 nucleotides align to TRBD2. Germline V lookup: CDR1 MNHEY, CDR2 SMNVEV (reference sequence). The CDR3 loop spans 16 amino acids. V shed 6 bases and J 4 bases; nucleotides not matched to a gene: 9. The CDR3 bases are TGTGCCAGCAGACAATCAACTAGCGGGGGGCGAGAGACCCAGTACTTC. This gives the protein CASRQSTSGGRETQYF.

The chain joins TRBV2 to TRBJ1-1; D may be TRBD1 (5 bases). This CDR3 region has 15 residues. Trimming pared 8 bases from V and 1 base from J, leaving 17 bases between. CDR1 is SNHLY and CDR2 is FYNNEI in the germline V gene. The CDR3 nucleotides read TGTGCCAGCTCCTCGGGCGGGGGGGAGAACACTGAAGCTTTCTTT. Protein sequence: CASSSGGGENTEAFF.

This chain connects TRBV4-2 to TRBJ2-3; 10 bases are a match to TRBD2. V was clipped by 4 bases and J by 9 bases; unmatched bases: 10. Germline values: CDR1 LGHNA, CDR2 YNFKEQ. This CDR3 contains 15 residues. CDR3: CASSREAGGPRTQYF. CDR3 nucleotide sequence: TGTGCCAGCAGCCGAGAAGCGGGGGGGCCGAGAACGCAGTATTTT.

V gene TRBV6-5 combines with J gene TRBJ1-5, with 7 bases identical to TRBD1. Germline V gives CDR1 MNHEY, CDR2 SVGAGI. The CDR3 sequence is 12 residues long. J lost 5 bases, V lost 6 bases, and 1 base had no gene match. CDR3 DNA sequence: TGTGCCAGCAGGACAGGGTATCAGCCCCAGCATTTT. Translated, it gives CASRTGYQPQHF.

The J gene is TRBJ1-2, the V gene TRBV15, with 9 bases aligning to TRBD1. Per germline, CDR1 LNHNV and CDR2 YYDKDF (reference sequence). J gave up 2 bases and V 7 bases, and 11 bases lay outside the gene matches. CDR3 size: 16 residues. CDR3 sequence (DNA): TGTGCCACCAACCCAGATCTAGGACAGGGGAACTATGGCTACACCTTC. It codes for CATNPDLGQGNYGYTF.

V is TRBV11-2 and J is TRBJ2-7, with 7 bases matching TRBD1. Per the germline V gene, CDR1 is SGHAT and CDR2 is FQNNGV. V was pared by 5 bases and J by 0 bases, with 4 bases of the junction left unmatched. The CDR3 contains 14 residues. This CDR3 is CASSNRDSSYEQYF. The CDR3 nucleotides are TGTGCCAGCAGCAACCGGGACAGCTCCTACGAGCAGTACTTC.

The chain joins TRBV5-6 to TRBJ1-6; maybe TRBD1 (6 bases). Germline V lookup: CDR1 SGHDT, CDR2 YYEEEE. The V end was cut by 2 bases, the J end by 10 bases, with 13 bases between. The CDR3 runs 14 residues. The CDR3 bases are TGTGCCAGCAGCTTTAAACAGGGTTGGTCACCCCTCCACTTT. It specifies CASSFKQGWSPLHF.

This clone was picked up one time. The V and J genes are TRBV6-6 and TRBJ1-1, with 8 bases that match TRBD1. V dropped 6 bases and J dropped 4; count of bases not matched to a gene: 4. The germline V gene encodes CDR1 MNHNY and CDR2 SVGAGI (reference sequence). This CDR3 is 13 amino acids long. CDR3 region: CASSDTGGTEAFF. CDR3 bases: TGTGCCAGCAGCGATACAGGGGGCACTGAAGCTTTCTTT.

The CDR3 DNA reads TGTGCCAGCAGCCCTAGCGGGGGGCACTACAATGAGCAGTTCTTC. Amino acid sequence: CASSPSGGHYNEQFF. The J gene is TRBJ2-1, the V gene TRBV7-3; TRBD2 matches 11 bases. The CDR3 spans 15 residues. J lost 3 bases, V lost 5 bases, and 3 bases had no gene match. Germline CDR1 reads SGHTA; CDR2 reads FQGTGA.

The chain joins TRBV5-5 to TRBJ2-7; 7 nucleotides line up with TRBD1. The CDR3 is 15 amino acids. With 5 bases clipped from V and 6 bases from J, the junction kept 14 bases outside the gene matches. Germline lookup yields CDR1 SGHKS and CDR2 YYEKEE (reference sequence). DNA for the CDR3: TGTGCCAGCAGTCCGACAGGGATGAGGGTCTCCGAGCAGTACTTC. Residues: CASSPTGMRVSEQYF.

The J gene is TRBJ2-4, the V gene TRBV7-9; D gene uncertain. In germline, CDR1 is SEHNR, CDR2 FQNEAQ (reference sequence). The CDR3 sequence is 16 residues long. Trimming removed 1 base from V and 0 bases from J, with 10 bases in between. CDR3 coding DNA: TGTGCCAGCAGCTTAGTCACGAACCTAGCCAAAAACATTCAGTACTTC. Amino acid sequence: CASSLVTNLAKNIQYF.

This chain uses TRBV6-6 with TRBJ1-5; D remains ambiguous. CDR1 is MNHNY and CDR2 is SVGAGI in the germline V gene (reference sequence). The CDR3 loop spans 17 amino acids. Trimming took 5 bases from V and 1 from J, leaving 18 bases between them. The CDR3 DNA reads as TGTGCCAGCAGTCCTAGACTTAGGGAGCAGAGCAATCAGCCCCAGCATTTT. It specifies CASSPRLREQSNQPQHF.

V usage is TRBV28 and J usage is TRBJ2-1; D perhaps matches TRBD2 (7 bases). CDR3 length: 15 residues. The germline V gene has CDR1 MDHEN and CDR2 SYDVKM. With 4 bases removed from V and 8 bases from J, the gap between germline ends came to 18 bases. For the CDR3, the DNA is TGTGCCAGCAGTTCCGGGGGGCCCACTCGTGATGAGCAGTTCTTC. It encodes CASSSGGPTRDEQFF.

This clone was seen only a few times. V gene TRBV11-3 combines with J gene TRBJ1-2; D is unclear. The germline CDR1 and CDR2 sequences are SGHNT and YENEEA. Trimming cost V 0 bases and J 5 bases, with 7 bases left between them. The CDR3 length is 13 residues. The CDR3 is CASSLETGYGYTF. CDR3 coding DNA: TGTGCCAGCAGCTTAGAGACGGGATATGGCTACACCTTC.

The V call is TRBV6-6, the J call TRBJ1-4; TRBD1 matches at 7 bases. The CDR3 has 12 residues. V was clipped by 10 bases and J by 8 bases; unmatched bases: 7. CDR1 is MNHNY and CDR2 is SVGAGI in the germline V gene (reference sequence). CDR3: CATTAGGEKLFF. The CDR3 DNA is TGTGCCACGACAGCAGGGGGGGAAAAACTGTTTTTT.

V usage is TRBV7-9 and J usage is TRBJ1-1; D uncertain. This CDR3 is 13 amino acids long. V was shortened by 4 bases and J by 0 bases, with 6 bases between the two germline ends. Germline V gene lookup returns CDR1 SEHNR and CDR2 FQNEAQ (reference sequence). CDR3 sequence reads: CASSSAVNTEAFF. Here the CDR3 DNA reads TGTGCCAGCAGCTCCGCCGTGAACACTGAAGCTTTCTTT. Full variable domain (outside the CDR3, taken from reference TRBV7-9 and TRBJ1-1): DTGVSQNPRHKITKRGQNVTFRCDPISEHNRLYWYRQTLGQGPEFLTYFQNEAQLEKSRLLSDRFSAERPKGSFSTLEIQRTEQGDSAMYLCASSSAVNTEAFFGQGTRLTVV.

CDR3 residues: CSVEEAAGTEAFF. The DNA of the CDR3 is TGCAGCGTTGAAGAGGCAGCGGGCACTGAAGCTTTCTTT. This chain joins TRBV29-1 and TRBJ1-1; D gene unclear. CDR1 SQVTM and CDR2 ANQGSEA come from the germline V gene. The V end was cut by 0 bases, the J end by 4 bases, with 9 bases between. This CDR3 is built from 13 residues.

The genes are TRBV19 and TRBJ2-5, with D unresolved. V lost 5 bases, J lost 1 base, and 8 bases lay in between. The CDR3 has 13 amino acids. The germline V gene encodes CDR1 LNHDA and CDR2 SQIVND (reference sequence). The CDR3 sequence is CASSRAVQETQYF. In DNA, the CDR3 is TGTGCCAGTAGTCGGGCAGTCCAAGAGACCCAGTACTTC.

CDR3 loop: CATSRDDRDNQPQHF. The DNA of the CDR3 is TGTGCCACCAGCAGAGATGACAGGGATAACCAGCCCCAGCATTTT. The genes are TRBV15 and TRBJ1-5, with 7 nucleotides matching TRBD1. From germline, CDR1 is LNHNV and CDR2 YYDKDF (reference sequence). There are 15 residues in the CDR3. V lost 0 bases to trimming and J lost 7 bases; unmatched junction nucleotides: 6.

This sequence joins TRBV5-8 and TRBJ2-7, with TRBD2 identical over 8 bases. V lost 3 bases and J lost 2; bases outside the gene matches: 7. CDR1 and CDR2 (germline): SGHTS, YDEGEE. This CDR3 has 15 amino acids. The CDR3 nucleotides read TGTGCCAGCAGCTCGGGGGGGGGTCTGACCTACGAGCAGTACTTC. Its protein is CASSSGGGLTYEQYF. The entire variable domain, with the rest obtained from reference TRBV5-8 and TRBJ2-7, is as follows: EAGVTQSPTHLIKTRGQQATLRCSPISGHTSVYWYQQALGLGLQFLLWYDEGEERNRGNFPPRFSGRQFPNYSSELNVNALELEDSALYLCASSSGGGLTYEQYFGPGTRLTVT.